Shown below are 12 T cell receptor beta chains from a single sample sequenced in a study of tumor and adjacent non-tumor tissue in lung cancer. Three rounds of nested PCR, following a modified ARM-PCR protocol, produced the TCRbeta library. TCRdb independently ran MiXCR on the multiplex PCR reads; one entry per CDR3 protein. The sample lists 60,000 to 95,000 distinct CDR3 sequences, 77% seen once, with about 12% in the top ten. The template was RNA from unsorted bulk tissue. Material for sequencing was lung tumor tissue. All receptors come from a woman aged 45-60 years with non-small cell lung cancer.

By sample fraction, this clonotype is medium-sized. The chain couples TRBV6-5 to TRBJ2-7, with TRBD1 as a possible D gene (6 bases). V gave up 5 bases and J gave up 2 bases, with 16 bases separating them. CDR3 length: 15 residues. The germline V gene has CDR1 MNHEY and CDR2 SVGAGI. The CDR3 nucleotides read TGTGCCAGCAGTAAGCCCGGGACACCACCCTACGAGCAGTACTTC. Translation: CASSKPGTPPYEQYF.

This clonotype was seen at least ten times. The V gene is TRBV20-1, the J gene TRBJ2-7; weak D call: TRBD2 (5 bases). CDR1 and CDR2 from the germline V gene are DFQATT and SNEGSKA (reference sequence). The CDR3 spans 14 residues. V was shortened by 1 base and J by 5 bases, with 15 bases between the two germline ends. DNA of the CDR3: TGCAGTGCTAGAGCTCCGGAGGTAGACCACGAGCAGTACTTC. This sequence encodes CSARAPEVDHEQYF.

A note on this clonotype: No conserved phenylalanine or tryptophan ends this CDR3, so it is likely a read error. The rearrangement uses TRBV5-1 and TRBJ2-5, with TRBD2 matching over 14 bases. The CDR3 is made up of 16 amino acids. Per germline, CDR1 SGHRS and CDR2 YFSETQ. The CDR3 DNA reads TGCGCGAGCAGCTTCGGACTAGCGGGAGGAGCAGAGATCCAGTACTAC. Its protein product is CASSFGLAGGAEIQYY.

To note about this clonotype: This is likely a read error, given that the CDR3 carries no conserved phenylalanine or tryptophan at its end. No DNA is shown, since the ends of the CDR3 on it are uncertain; the CDR3 is the one TCRdb lists. The chain carries TRBV11-2 and TRBJ2-6; TRBD1, as called in the table, went unchecked against the DNA. The CDR3 is 17 amino acids long, termini counted. Looked up from germline, CDR1 is SGHAT and CDR2 is FQNNGV. This chain's CDR3 is CASSFEGGAFRANVLTS.

Regarding this clonotype: One end of the junction is discordant with germline, which a read error may explain. V and J are TRBV29-1 and TRBJ2-7, with 8 bases matching TRBD1. Per germline, CDR1 SQVTM and CDR2 ANQGSEA. CDR3 length: 14 amino acids. CDR3 amino acids: CRVARDRSSYEQYF. CDR3 DNA: TGCAGAGTGGCTCGGGACAGGAGCTCCTACGAGCAGTATTTC.

This rearrangement joins TRBV15 to TRBJ1-5; 9 bases fit TRBD1. Germline CDR1 LNHNV, CDR2 YYDKDF (reference sequence). This CDR3 spans 17 amino acids. With 0 bases clipped from V and 6 bases from J, the junction kept 9 bases outside the gene matches. This CDR3 is CATSREATGQGFQPQHF. CDR3 bases: TGTGCCACCAGCAGAGAGGCAACGGGACAGGGTTTTCAGCCCCAGCATTTT.

As for this clonotype: A read error may produce the germline difference seen at one junction end. The chain couples TRBV11-2 to TRBJ2-7; no reliable D call. The length of the CDR3 is 14 residues. CDR1 is SGHAT, CDR2 FQNNGV, per germline. CDR3 in DNA: TGTGCCAGTGGCTTAACCGATAACTCCTACGAGCATTACTTC. Its translation: CASGLTDNSYEHYF.

The V call is TRBV6-1, the J call TRBJ2-5; 7 bases line up with TRBD1. CDR1 is MNHNS and CDR2 is SASEGT in the germline V gene. This CDR3 is 16 amino acids long. V shed 0 bases, J shed 6 bases, and the junction held 10 bases outside the gene matches. The CDR3 region has the DNA TGTGCCAGCAGTGAAGCCGTGGGACAGAGAAGAAAGACCCAGTACTTC. Protein sequence: CASSEAVGQRRKTQYF.

This clonotype was counted ten times or more. The chain recombines TRBV7-8 with TRBJ2-6; D uncertain. Trimming took off 8 bases at V and 8 bases at J, with 13 bases between the two ends. The germline gives CDR1 SGHVS, CDR2 FQNEAQ. The CDR3 is made up of 13 amino acids. CDR3: CASGPVGTNVLTF. The CDR3 nucleotides read TGTGCCAGCGGACCGGTGGGGACCAACGTCCTGACTTTC.

This clonotype occurred once. V is TRBV20-1 and J is TRBJ2-1, with a weak D call TRBD2 (5 bases). The germline gives CDR1 DFQATT, CDR2 SNEGSKA (reference sequence). V was trimmed by 8 bases and J by 7 bases, leaving 18 bases between them. This CDR3 has 13 amino acids. CDR3 in amino acids: CSPSVLAGNEQFF. As DNA, the CDR3 is TGCAGTCCTTCGGTGCTAGCCGGTAATGAGCAGTTCTTC.

Comment on this clonotype: Mismatch with germline at one junction end may stem from a read error. CDR3: CASSSRDLALRGVDTLYF. The CDR3 DNA sequence: TGTGCCAGCAGTTCGAGAGATCTGGCCCTGCGGGGCGTAGATACGCTGTATTTT. J is TRBJ2-3 and V is TRBV12-3 or TRBV12-4; TRBD2 is a possible D gene (6 bases). CDR3 length equals 18 residues.

Many counts were recorded for this clonotype. The chain couples TRBV9 to TRBJ2-7; D ambiguous. This CDR3 is built from 13 residues. Germline values: CDR1 SGDLS, CDR2 YYNGEE. Trimming pared 7 bases from V and 4 bases from J, leaving 15 bases between. The DNA of the CDR3 is TGTGCCAGCGGTGATTCGGGCGGATACGAGCAGTACTTC. Translated: CASGDSGGYEQYF.